This TCR beta chain was found in a study of CD4 T cells in relation to SARS-CoV-2 and coronaviruses. Study overall: After 10 to 11 days of antigen culture, PBMC TCR beta CDR3s were sequenced. No peptide or an HIV-1 Nef peptide pool served as negative control.

CD4+ T cells from unexposed donors were obtained before the COVID-19 pandemic (2011-2018). The cells were cultured for under 13 days before CD4+ T cells were isolated. On days 3 and 7, cultures got half fresh IL-2 medium. With 2 bases clipped from V and 1 base from J, the junction kept 3 bases outside the gene matches. The CDR3 is 17 amino acids. Germline V gives CDR1 LGHDT, CDR2 YNNKEL (reference sequence). To note about this clone: Its specificity is unknown.

TCRdb's copy holds only in-frame clones and misses some; the assay was immunoSEQ multiplex PCR. The data contain 20,000 to 30,000 clones, around 80% of them singletons. The sample consisted of CD4+ T cells from PBMCs, cultured in vitro. The chain joins TRBV3-1 (or the pseudogene TRBV3-2) to TRBJ2-6; TRBD1 agrees at 9 bases. The clonotype originates from a human donor in good health. For the CDR3, the DNA is TGTGCCAGCAGCCAAAAACAGGGGGCGTCTGGGGCCAACGTCCTGACTTTC. Protein sequence: CASSQKQGASGANVLTF.